These 20 T cell receptor beta chains came from one sample sequenced in a study of shared clonotypes between healthy human individuals. Clones were sequenced by immunoSEQ multiplex PCR, and TCRdb holds only the in-frame ones, with some missing. The top ten clones hold roughly 10% of a sample with 190,000 or so clones, 65% to 70% of them seen once. Sequencing input: memory CD4+ T cells sorted from blood. Subset here: CD45RA-negative fraction. These receptors all come from a man aged 25-40 years in good health.

V is TRBV11-2 and J is TRBJ2-7; 9 positions agree with TRBD1. Germline values: CDR1 SGHAT, CDR2 FQNNGV. J was trimmed by 4 bases and V by 5 bases; bases with no gene match: 9. The CDR3 is 15 residues long. The CDR3 DNA follows: TGTGCCAGCAGCCCCTTGGGACAGGGTATTTACGAGCAGTACTTC. Amino acid sequence: CASSPLGQGIYEQYF.

This clone has only one observation. This sequence joins TRBV7-9 and TRBJ1-2; no firm D call. The V gene's germline CDR1 is SEHNR and CDR2 FQNEAQ (reference sequence). The CDR3 runs to 16 residues. Trimming cost V 1 base and J 8 bases, with 20 bases left between them. Written as DNA, the CDR3 is TGTGCCAGCAGCTTAGTGGCAGGAACCAATTCGGGAGGCTACACCTTC. It yields the protein CASSLVAGTNSGGYTF. Using reference TRBV7-9 and TRBJ1-2 for the parts outside the CDR3, the full variable domain is DTGVSQNPRHKITKRGQNVTFRCDPISEHNRLYWYRQTLGQGPEFLTYFQNEAQLEKSRLLSDRFSAERPKGSFSTLEIQRTEQGDSAMYLCASSLVAGTNSGGYTFGSGTRLTVV.

This rearrangement joins TRBV19 to TRBJ2-1, with D unclear. The CDR3 extends over 15 amino acids. CDR1 is LNHDA, CDR2 SQIVND, per germline (reference sequence). V was shortened by 2 bases and J by 1 base, with 9 bases between the two germline ends. The CDR3 nucleotides are TGTGCCAGTAGTATAAGGCCGTCGTCCTACAATGAGCAGTTCTTC. This codes for CASSIRPSSYNEQFF.

This clone was counted once. The chain is built from TRBV7-8 and TRBJ1-5; D not certain. Trimming took 2 bases from V and 9 from J, leaving 8 bases between them. Looked up from germline, CDR1 is SGHVS and CDR2 is FQNEAQ. This CDR3 is 12 amino acids long. CDR3 region: CASSLRPGPQHF. The DNA of the CDR3 is TGTGCCAGCAGCTTAAGACCGGGGCCCCAGCATTTT.

This clone has more than one count but fewer than ten. The chain combines TRBV19 with TRBJ2-7; 14 bases are a match to TRBD2. The V and J ends lost 10 bases and 1 base, in that order; junction bases with no gene match: 3. The CDR3 has 14 residues. Germline assignment: CDR1 LNHDA and CDR2 SQIVND (reference sequence). CDR3 protein: CATGTSGGSYEQYF. CDR3 nucleotide sequence: TGTGCCACCGGGACTAGCGGGGGTTCCTACGAGCAGTACTTC.

J is TRBJ2-5 and V is TRBV5-6, with 8 positions matching TRBD1. The V segment lost 0 bases and the J segment 7 bases; nucleotides outside the gene matches: 2. In germline, CDR1 is SGHDT, CDR2 YYEEEE. CDR3 length equals 13 residues. CDR3: CASSLGQGRTQYF. The CDR3, as DNA: TGTGCCAGCAGCTTGGGACAGGGGAGGACCCAGTACTTC.

As regards this clone: One base separates it from a far larger clone, so it is likely a read error. Other DNA sequences of this sample code for an identical CDR3. This chain connects TRBV11-2 to TRBJ2-7; maybe TRBD2 (5 bases). This CDR3 has 12 residues. The germline gives CDR1 SGHAT, CDR2 FQNNGV. The V end was cut by 2 bases, the J end by 4 bases, with 6 bases between. CDR3: CASSLSGYEQYF. The CDR3 DNA sequence: TGTGCCAGCAGCTTATCGGGGTACGAGCAGTACTTC.

The chain couples TRBV7-2 to TRBJ2-7, with D tentatively TRBD2 (5 bases). The V gene's germline CDR1 is SGHTA and CDR2 FQGNSA. V was clipped by 6 bases and J by 2 bases, with 14 bases between them. The CDR3 loop spans 14 amino acids. The chain's CDR3 is CASSDPSIPYEQYF. As DNA, the CDR3 is TGTGCCAGCAGTGACCCTAGCATCCCCTACGAGCAGTACTTC.

The J gene is TRBJ2-7, the V gene TRBV5-4; 10 positions agree with TRBD2. The ends lost 3 bases at V and 1 base at J; junction bases unmatched: 4. In germline, CDR1 is SGHNT, CDR2 YYREEE (reference sequence). CDR3 length: 15 residues. The CDR3 DNA follows: TGTGCCAGCAGCTCTAGCGGGAGAATTTCCTACGAGCAGTACTTC. This codes for CASSSSGRISYEQYF. Full variable domain (remainder filled in from reference TRBV5-4 and TRBJ2-7): ETGVTQSPTHLIKTRGQQVTLRCSSQSGHNTVSWYQQALGQGPQFIFQYYREEENGRGNFPPRFSGLQFPNYSSELNVNALELDDSALYLCASSSSGRISYEQYFGPGTRLTVT.

With respect to this clone: This specimen includes other DNA sequences encoding the same CDR3. This rearrangement joins TRBV18 to TRBJ1-1; unclear D gene. V was clipped by 3 bases and J by 5 bases, with 10 bases between them. The CDR3 totals 13 residues. Germline V gene lookup returns CDR1 KGHSH and CDR2 LQKENI. The CDR3 is CASSPTRETEAFF. CDR3 in DNA: TGTGCCAGCTCACCGACGCGTGAGACTGAAGCTTTCTTT. The entire variable domain, with the rest obtained from reference TRBV18 and TRBJ1-1, is as follows: NAGVMQNPRHLVRRRGQEARLRCSPMKGHSHVYWYRQLPEEGLKFMVYLQKENIIDESGMPKERFSAEFPKEGPSILRIQQVVRGDSAAYFCASSPTRETEAFFGQGTRLTVV.

This clone was found once. The V gene is TRBV19, the J gene TRBJ1-2; D is uncertain. Per the germline V gene, CDR1 is LNHDA and CDR2 is SQIVND (reference sequence). The CDR3 totals 12 residues. Trimming shortened V by 8 bases and J by 5 bases, and 12 bases separated the two germline ends. CDR3 sequence (DNA): TGTGCCAGTCATGGTGACCTGTATGGCTACACCTTC. Its translation: CASHGDLYGYTF.

V gene TRBV5-1 combines with J gene TRBJ1-4, with D possibly TRBD1 on 6 matching bases. CDR3 length: 14 residues. Germline V gene lookup returns CDR1 SGHRS and CDR2 YFSETQ. The V end was cut by 4 bases, the J end by 4 bases, with 11 bases between. The CDR3 nucleotides read TGCGCCAGCAGCATACAGGGACTTAATGAAAAACTGTTTTTT. Protein product: CASSIQGLNEKLFF.

This clone occurred a few times. V is TRBV4-1 and J is TRBJ2-1, with 9 bases that match TRBD2. Germline CDR1 and CDR2: MGHRA and YSYEKL. CDR3 size: 15 residues. The ends lost 1 base at V and 3 bases at J; junction bases unmatched: 1. In DNA form, the CDR3 reads TGCGCCAGCAGCCAAGGACTAGCGGACTACAATGAGCAGTTCTTC. Protein product: CASSQGLADYNEQFF.

This clone has only a few counts. The rearrangement uses TRBV2 and TRBJ2-5; 8 bases agree with TRBD2. The trim removed 10 bases at V and 5 bases at J, leaving 9 bases unmatched. The CDR3 extends over 13 amino acids. CDR1 and CDR2 from the germline V gene are SNHLY and FYNNEI. CDR3 amino acids: CATQRESMETQYF. The DNA for the CDR3 is TGTGCCACCCAGCGGGAGAGCATGGAGACCCAGTACTTC. The variable domain in full, with the rest retrieved from reference TRBV2 and TRBJ2-5, is EPEVTQTPSHQVTQMGQEVILRCVPISNHLYFYWYRQILGQKVEFLVSFYNNEISEKSEIFDDQFSVERPDGSNFTLKIRSTKLEDSAMYFCATQRESMETQYFGPGTRLLVL.

This chain connects TRBV7-2 to TRBJ1-5; 9 bases match TRBD1. The germline CDR1 and CDR2 sequences are SGHTA and FQGNSA. This CDR3 has 15 amino acids. V shed 6 bases and J 6 bases; nucleotides not matched to a gene: 9. The CDR3 bases are TGTGCCAGCAGTGCGGGACAGGGAGGGAGTCAGCCCCAGCATTTT. Amino acids: CASSAGQGGSQPQHF.

This clone showed up just a few times. The chain joins TRBV13 to TRBJ2-1; D perhaps matches TRBD2 (6 bases). Per germline, CDR1 PRHDT and CDR2 FYEKMQ (reference sequence). Trimming took off 8 bases at V and 7 bases at J, with 15 bases between the two ends. This CDR3 is built from 13 residues. CDR3: CASGRLGMNEQFF. The CDR3 DNA reads TGTGCCAGCGGAAGACTAGGGATGAATGAGCAGTTCTTC.

J is TRBJ2-7 and V is TRBV5-4; possibly TRBD2 for D (5 bases). The CDR3 is made up of 16 amino acids. Germline V gene lookup returns CDR1 SGHNT and CDR2 YYREEE (reference sequence). V was trimmed by 0 bases and J by 4 bases, leaving 17 bases between them. CDR3 in DNA: TGTGCCAGCAGCTTGGTCCACGATACTAGAGATTACGAGCAGTACTTC. Its protein product is CASSLVHDTRDYEQYF.

The chain carries TRBV6-5 and TRBJ2-7; D not resolved. CDR3 length: 13 residues. The V and J ends lost 4 bases and 3 bases respectively, with 10 bases between them. In germline, CDR1 is MNHEY, CDR2 SVGAGI. This chain's CDR3 is CASSLPGNYEQYF. Here the CDR3 DNA reads TGTGCCAGCAGTTTGCCAGGAAACTACGAGCAGTACTTC.

The V and J genes are TRBV7-8 and TRBJ2-3; no firm D call. This CDR3 contains 17 residues. Trimming stripped 2 bases from V and 6 bases from J, with 21 bases between. The germline CDR1 and CDR2 sequences are SGHVS and FQNEAQ. CDR3 loop: CASSLRETSSMTDTQYF. CDR3 nucleotide sequence: TGTGCCAGCAGCTTACGAGAGACATCGAGCATGACGGATACGCAGTATTTT. Supplemented by reference TRBV7-8 and TRBJ2-3, the full variable domain reads GAGVSQSPRYKVAKRGQDVALRCDPISGHVSLFWYQQALGQGPEFLTYFQNEAQLDKSGLPSDRFFAERPEGSVSTLKIQRTQQEDSAVYLCASSLRETSSMTDTQYFGPGTRLTVL.

This clone was seen just once. The chain uses TRBV6-5 and TRBJ2-7, with 9 positions matching TRBD2. The CDR3 sequence is 14 residues long. Per germline, CDR1 MNHEY and CDR2 SVGAGI. V trimming: 7 bases; J trimming: 5 bases; junction bases outside the gene matches: 9. This CDR3 reads CASTGLAGRDEQYF. DNA for the CDR3: TGTGCCAGCACTGGGCTAGCGGGACGGGACGAGCAGTACTTC.